This T cell receptor beta chain derives from a study of T cells in women clearing cervical HPV infection. Study observations and caveats: TRBV6-7 abundance was lower in cases than controls (0.11% versus 0.16%).

As for this clone: The target antigen is unknown. Sequencing ends 3 residues short of the CDR3 end; the germline J gene provides the rest.

Germline V lookup: CDR1 MNHNS, CDR2 SASEGT. The CDR3 spans 15 residues. The J segment lost 2 bases and the V segment lost 0 bases, leaving 1 base of the junction unmatched. Assay: immunoSEQ multiplex PCR; the TCRdb copy retains only in-frame clones and omits some. This repertoire includes 40,000 to 60,000 clones. Sequenced input: blood buffy coat. The chain uses TRBV6-1 and TRBJ2-1; 7 bases line up with TRBD1. This TCR came from a woman between 18 and 70 years old with a cervical HPV16 infection that either progressed to CIN3+ or cleared (not recorded which). The CDR3 bases that were read are TGTGCCAGCAGTGAAGCCGGGACAGCCTACAATGAG. This encodes CASSEAGTAYNE. The full-length CDR3 reads as CASSEAGTAYNEQFF.